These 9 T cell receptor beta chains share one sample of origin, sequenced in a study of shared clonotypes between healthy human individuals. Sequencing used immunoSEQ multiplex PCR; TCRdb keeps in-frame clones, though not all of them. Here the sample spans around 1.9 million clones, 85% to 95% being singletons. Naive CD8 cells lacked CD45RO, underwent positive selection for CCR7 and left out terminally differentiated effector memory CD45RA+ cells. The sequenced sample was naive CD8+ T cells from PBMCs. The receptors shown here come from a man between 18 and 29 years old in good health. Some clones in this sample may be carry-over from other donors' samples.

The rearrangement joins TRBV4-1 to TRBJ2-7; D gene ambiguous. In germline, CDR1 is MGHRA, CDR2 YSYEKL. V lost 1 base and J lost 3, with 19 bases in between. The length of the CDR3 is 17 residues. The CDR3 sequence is CASSQVATPPRIYEQYF. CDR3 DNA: TGCGCCAGCAGCCAAGTGGCTACTCCCCCTAGAATCTACGAGCAGTACTTC.

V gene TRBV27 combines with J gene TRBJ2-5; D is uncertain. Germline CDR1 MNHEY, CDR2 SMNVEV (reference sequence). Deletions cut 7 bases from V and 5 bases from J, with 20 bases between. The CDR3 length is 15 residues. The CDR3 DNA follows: TGTGCCAGCACCAACCTTCCCCCCGGTCGGGAGACCCAGTACTTC. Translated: CASTNLPPGRETQYF.

As DNA, the CDR3 is TGTGCCAGCAGCGTAGTGGAGACGAACACCGGGGAGCTGTTTTTT. Translated: CASSVVETNTGELFF. This chain joins TRBV9 and TRBJ2-2; D is uncertain. This CDR3 is built from 15 residues. CDR1 and CDR2 (germline): SGDLS, YYNGEE. V lost 0 bases and J 0 bases, leaving 6 bases between the germline ends.

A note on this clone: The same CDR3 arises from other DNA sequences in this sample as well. CDR3 DNA: TGTGCCAGCGGACTAGCGGGGTACAATGAGCAGTTCTTC. Its translation is CASGLAGYNEQFF. The chain links TRBV9 to TRBJ2-1; 12 nucleotides line up with TRBD2. The CDR3 totals 13 residues. Trimming removed 7 bases from V and 4 bases from J; junction bases left unmatched: 0. Germline assignment: CDR1 SGDLS and CDR2 YYNGEE.

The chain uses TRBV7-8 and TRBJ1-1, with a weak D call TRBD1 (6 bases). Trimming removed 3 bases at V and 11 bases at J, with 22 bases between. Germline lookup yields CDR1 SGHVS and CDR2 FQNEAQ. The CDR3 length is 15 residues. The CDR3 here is CASSLAEGGPGRAFF. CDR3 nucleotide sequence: TGTGCCAGCAGCTTGGCCGAGGGGGGACCGGGGAGGGCTTTCTTT.

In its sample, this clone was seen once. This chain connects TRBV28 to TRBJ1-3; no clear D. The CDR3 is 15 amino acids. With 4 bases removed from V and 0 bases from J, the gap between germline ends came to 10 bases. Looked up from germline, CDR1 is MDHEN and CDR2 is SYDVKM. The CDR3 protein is CASSYSGVSGNTIYF. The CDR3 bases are TGTGCCAGCAGTTATTCCGGTGTCTCTGGAAACACCATATATTTT.

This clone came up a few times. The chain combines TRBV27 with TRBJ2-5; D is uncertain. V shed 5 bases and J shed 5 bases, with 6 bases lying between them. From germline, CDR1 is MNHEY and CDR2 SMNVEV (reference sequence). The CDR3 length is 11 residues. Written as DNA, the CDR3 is TGTGCCAGCAGTAACGGGGAGACCCAGTACTTC. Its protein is CASSNGETQYF.

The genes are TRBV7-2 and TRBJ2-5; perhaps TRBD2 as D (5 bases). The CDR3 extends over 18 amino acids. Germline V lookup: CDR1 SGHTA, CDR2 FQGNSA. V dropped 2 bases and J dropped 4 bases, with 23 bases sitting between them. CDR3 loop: CASSLLIRPRGPGETQYF. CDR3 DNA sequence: TGTGCCAGCAGCTTACTCATCCGGCCCCGGGGTCCCGGAGAGACCCAGTACTTC.

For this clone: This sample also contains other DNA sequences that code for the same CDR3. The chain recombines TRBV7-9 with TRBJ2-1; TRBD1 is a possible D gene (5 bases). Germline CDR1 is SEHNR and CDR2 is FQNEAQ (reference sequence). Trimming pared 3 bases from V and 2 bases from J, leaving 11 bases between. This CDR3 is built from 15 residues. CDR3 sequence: CASSLGQGAYNEQFF. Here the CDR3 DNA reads TGTGCCAGCAGCTTGGGGCAGGGCGCCTACAATGAGCAGTTCTTC.